The 4 T cell receptor beta chains below were found in one sample sequenced in a study of early T cells in non-severe SARS-CoV-2 infection. In TCRdb, the 5' RACE reads were re-called with MiXCR into one record per CDR3 protein. The sample contains over 60,000 distinct CDR3 sequences, 10% of which appear only once. The sample here was whole blood, taken at baseline. The receptors were gathered from an adult who was a healthcare worker with PCR-confirmed SARS-CoV-2 infection or an uninfected control (not recorded which).

There are a few counts of this clonotype. The rearrangement links TRBV12-3 or TRBV12-4 to TRBJ1-2, with D maybe TRBD1 (6 bases). The CDR3 has 14 residues. V was cut by 1 base and J by 4 bases, with 10 bases left in between. CDR3 bases: TGTGCCAGCAGTTTAGGGGGGCAAGCCTATGGCTACACCTTC. Protein: CASSLGGQAYGYTF.

V is TRBV27 and J is TRBJ1-6, with 10 bases identical to TRBD1. CDR1 is MNHEY and CDR2 is SMNVEV in the germline V gene (reference sequence). CDR3 length: 17 residues. The J segment lost 8 bases and the V segment lost 3 bases, leaving 10 bases of the junction unmatched. The CDR3 spells CASSFQPTGTGDSPLHF. As DNA, the CDR3 is TGTGCCAGCAGTTTCCAACCTACCGGGACAGGGGATTCACCCCTCCACTTT.

This clonotype was observed a handful of times. The V gene is TRBV7-6, the J gene TRBJ2-2; no clear D gene. Trimming shortened V by 5 bases and J by 3 bases, and 16 bases separated the two germline ends. The V gene's germline CDR1 is SGHVS and CDR2 FNYEAQ. The CDR3 is 16 amino acids. The CDR3 DNA reads TGTGCCAGCAGCCCCCTCCTTCCTTGGGACACCGGGGAGCTGTTTTTT. Translating it yields CASSPLLPWDTGELFF.

In this sample, this clonotype turned up a few times. The chain joins TRBV27 to TRBJ2-1, with D perhaps matching TRBD1 (6 bases). Per germline, CDR1 MNHEY and CDR2 SMNVEV (reference sequence). V dropped 4 bases and J dropped 3 bases, with 13 bases sitting between them. The CDR3 runs 15 residues. CDR3 coding DNA: TGTGCCAGCAGTTCCAGGGGCGACCTCTACAATGAGCAGTTCTTC. Amino acids: CASSSRGDLYNEQFF.